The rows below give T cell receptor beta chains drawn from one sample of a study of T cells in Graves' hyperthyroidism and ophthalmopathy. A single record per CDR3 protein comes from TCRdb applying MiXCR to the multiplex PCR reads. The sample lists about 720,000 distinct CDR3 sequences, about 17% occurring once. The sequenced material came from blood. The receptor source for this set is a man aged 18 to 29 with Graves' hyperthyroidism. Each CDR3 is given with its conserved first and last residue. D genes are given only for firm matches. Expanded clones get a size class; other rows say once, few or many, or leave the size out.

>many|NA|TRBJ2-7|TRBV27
CASSLKGGHYEQYF
TGTGCCAGCAGTTTAAAAGGGGGTCACTACGAGCAGTACTTC
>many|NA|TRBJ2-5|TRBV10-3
CAISGAQETQYF
TGTGCCATCAGTGGGGCCCAAGAGACCCAGTACTTC
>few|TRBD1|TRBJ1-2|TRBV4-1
CASSQDPELGQAPNYGYTF
TGCGCCAGCAGCCAAGATCCCGAGCTAGGACAGGCACCTAACTATGGCTACACCTTC
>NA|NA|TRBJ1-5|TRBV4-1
CASSWVFGGNQPQHF
TGCGCCAGCAGCTGGGTCTTTGGGGGCAATCAGCCCCAGCATTTT
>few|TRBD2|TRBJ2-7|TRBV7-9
CASSQWTSGRADEQYF
TGTGCCAGCAGCCAATGGACTAGCGGGAGGGCCGACGAGCAGTACTTC
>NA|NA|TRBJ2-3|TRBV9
CASSARTGPSTDTQYF
TGTGCCAGCAGCGCGCGCACAGGGCCAAGCACAGATACGCAGTATTTT
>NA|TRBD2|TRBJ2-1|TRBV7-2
CASGPLLAGVYNEQFF
TGTGCCAGCGGCCCCCTACTAGCGGGAGTCTACAATGAGCAGTTCTTC
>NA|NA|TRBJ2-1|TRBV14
CASSQEAGTDEQFF
TGTGCCAGCAGCCAAGAAGCCGGGACTGACGAGCAGTTCTTC
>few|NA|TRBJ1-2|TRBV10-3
CAISERPTYGYTF
TGTGCCATCAGTGAACGACCCACGTATGGCTACACCTTC
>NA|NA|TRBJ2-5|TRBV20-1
CSARDGPRTQYF
TGCAGTGCTAGAGACGGCCCGAGGACCCAGTACTTC
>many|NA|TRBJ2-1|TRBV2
CASKFQGGNEQFF
TGTGCCAGCAAATTCCAGGGGGGCAATGAGCAGTTCTTC
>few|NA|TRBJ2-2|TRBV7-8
CASSPEAVAGELFF
TGTGCCAGCAGCCCGGAGGCGGTGGCCGGGGAGCTGTTTTTT
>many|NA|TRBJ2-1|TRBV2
CASNFHNEQFF
TGTGCCAGCAATTTTCACAATGAGCAGTTCTTC
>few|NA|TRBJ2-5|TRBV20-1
CSAKGVGETQYF
TGCAGTGCAAAGGGGGTAGGGGAGACCCAGTACTTC
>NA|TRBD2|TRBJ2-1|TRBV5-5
CASSFSSSGSPYNEQFF
TGTGCCAGCAGCTTTTCGTCTAGCGGGAGCCCCTACAATGAGCAGTTCTTC
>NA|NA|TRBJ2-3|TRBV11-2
CASSLAGLRDTQYF
TGTGCCAGCAGCTTAGCGGGCTTAAGAGATACGCAGTATTTT
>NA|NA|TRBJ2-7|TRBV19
CASSMGFRSYNEQYF
TGTGCCAGTAGTATGGGGTTTCGCTCCTACAATGAGCAGTACTTC
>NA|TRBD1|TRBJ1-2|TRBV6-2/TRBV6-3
CASSFGTAIKSTF
TGTGCCAGCAGTTTTGGGACAGCCATCAAGTCCACCTTC
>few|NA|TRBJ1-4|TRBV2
CASSGPPAPPGEKLFF
TGTGCCAGCAGTGGCCCCCCCGCCCCGCCAGGTGAAAAACTGTTTTTT
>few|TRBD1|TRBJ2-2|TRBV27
CASSTGTGGRTGELFF
TGTGCCAGCAGCACAGGGACAGGGGGCAGGACCGGGGAGCTGTTTTTT
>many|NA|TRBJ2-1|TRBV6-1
CASSLRGFPPNNEQFF
TGTGCCAGCAGTCTAAGGGGGTTCCCCCCCAACAATGAGCAGTTCTTC
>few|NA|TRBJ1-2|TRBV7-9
CASSSQGWNYGYTF
TGTGCCAGCAGCTCACAGGGTTGGAACTATGGCTACACCTTC
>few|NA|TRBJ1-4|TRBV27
CASSFDHGTEKLFF
TGTGCCAGCAGTTTCGATCATGGGACTGAAAAACTGTTTTTT
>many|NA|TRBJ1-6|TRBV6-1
CASRFAGDNSPLHF
TGTGCCAGCAGGTTTGCCGGGGATAATTCACCCCTCCACTTT
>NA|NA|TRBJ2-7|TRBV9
CASSVGISTYEQYF
TGTGCCAGCAGCGTAGGTATTTCGACCTACGAGCAGTACTTC
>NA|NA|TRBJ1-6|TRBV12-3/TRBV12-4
CASSGGKGSPLHF
TGTGCCAGCAGTGGGGGGAAGGGTTCACCCCTCCACTTT
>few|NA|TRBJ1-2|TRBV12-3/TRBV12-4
CASSYLASTETYYGYTF
TGTGCCAGCAGTTATCTCGCGTCGACGGAGACCTACTATGGCTACACCTTC
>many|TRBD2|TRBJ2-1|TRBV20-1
CSARETSGVYEQFF
TGCAGTGCTAGAGAAACTAGCGGCGTCTATGAGCAGTTCTTC
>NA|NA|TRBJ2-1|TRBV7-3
CASSLGPPSSYNEQFF
TGTGCCAGCAGCTTAGGCCCTCCAAGCTCCTACAATGAGCAGTTCTTC